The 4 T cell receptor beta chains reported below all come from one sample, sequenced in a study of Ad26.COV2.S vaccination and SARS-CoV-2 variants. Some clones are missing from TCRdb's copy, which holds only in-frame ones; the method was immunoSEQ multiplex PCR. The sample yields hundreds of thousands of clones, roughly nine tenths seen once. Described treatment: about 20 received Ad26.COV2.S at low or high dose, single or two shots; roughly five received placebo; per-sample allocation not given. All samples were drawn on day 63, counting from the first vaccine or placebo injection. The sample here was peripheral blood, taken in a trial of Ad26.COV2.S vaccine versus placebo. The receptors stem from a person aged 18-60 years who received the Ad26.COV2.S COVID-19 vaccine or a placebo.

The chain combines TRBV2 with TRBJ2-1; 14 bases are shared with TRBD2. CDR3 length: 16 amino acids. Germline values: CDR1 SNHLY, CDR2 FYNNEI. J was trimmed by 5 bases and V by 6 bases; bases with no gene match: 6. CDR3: CASRSRLAGGDNEQFF. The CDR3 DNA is TGTGCCAGCAGGTCCCGACTAGCGGGGGGGGACAATGAGCAGTTCTTC.

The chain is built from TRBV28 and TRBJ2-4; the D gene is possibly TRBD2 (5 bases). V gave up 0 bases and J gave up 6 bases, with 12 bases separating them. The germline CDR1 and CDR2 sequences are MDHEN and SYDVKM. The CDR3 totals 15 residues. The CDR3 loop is CASSLWGSSLNIQYF. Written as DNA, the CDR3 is TGTGCCAGCAGTTTATGGGGGAGCTCCTTAAACATTCAGTACTTC.

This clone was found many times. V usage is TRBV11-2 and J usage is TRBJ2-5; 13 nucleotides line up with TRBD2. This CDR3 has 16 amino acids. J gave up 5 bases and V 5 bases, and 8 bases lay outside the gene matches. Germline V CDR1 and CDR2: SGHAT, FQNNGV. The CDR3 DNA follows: TGTGCCAGCAGCCCCGAGACTAGCGGGAGGTTTGAGACCCAGTACTTC. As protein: CASSPETSGRFETQYF.

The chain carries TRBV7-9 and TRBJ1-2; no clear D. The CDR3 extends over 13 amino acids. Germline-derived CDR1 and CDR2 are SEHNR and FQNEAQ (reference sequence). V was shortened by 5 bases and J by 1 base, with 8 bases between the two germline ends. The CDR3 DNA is TGTGCCAGCAGCCTCACAGTTAACTATGGCTACACCTTC. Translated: CASSLTVNYGYTF.